The sequence of this T cell receptor (beta chain) was determined in a study of cytomegalovirus exposure and HLA in healthy donors. CDR3 length: 16 residues. The ends were cut back, 2 bases at V and 2 bases at J, with 14 bases in the middle. In germline, CDR1 is MNHNS, CDR2 SASEGT. Researchers ran the PCR with 60 Vbeta and 13 Jbeta primers. The method was immunoSEQ multiplex PCR; TCRdb's version includes in-frame clones alone and lacks a portion of them. The table shows about 130,000 clones, with less than 80% occurring only once. The chain combines TRBV6-1 with TRBJ2-3; D unclear. This sequence was found in a man aged 35 to 55 in good health and CMV-seropositive. The sequencing sample was made of PBMCs. CDR3 sequence reads: CASSEQNTIPTDTQYF. The DNA for the CDR3 is TGTGCCAGCAGTGAACAAAACACTATTCCCACAGATACGCAGTATTTT.